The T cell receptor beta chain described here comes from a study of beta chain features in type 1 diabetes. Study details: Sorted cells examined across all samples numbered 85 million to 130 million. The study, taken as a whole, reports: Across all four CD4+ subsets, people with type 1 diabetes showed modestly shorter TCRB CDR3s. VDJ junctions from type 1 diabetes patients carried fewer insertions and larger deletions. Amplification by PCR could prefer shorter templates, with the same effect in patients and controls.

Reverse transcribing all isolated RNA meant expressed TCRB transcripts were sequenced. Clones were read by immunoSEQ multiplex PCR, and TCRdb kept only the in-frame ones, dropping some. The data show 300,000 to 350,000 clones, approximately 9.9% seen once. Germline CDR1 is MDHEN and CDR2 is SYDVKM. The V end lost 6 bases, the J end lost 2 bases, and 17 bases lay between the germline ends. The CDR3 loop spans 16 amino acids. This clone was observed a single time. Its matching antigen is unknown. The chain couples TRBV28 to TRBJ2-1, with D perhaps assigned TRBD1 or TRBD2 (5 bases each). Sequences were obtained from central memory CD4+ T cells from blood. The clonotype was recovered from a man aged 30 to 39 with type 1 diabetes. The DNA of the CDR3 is TGTGCCAGCAGCACGATTGGGGGAAAGGCCTACAATGAGCAGTTCTTC. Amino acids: CASSTIGGKAYNEQFF.